This T cell receptor (beta chain) came from a study of technical replicates of blood from several donors. Measured with immunoSEQ multiplex PCR; TCRdb has only the in-frame clones, and not every one. The sample lists more than 90,000 clones; 96% were seen once. Sequencing was performed on T cells isolated from PBMCs. The TCR was taken from a human donor in good health.

The chain's CDR3 is CASRQGKAGELFF. The CDR3, as DNA: TGTGCCAGCAGGCAGGGGAAGGCCGGGGAGCTGTTTTTT. V usage is TRBV6-5 and J usage is TRBJ2-2; possible D gene TRBD1, 6 bases. This CDR3 spans 13 amino acids. Germline V gene data show CDR1 as MNHEY and CDR2 as SVGAGI. V gave up 6 bases and J gave up 6 bases, with 11 bases separating them.